This T cell receptor beta chain derives from a study of T-cell reconstitution after alpha-beta-depleted transplantation in children. General study findings and limits: Among T cells one year after transplant, newly produced cells accounted for most counts and diversity. Expanded graft clones, several hundred of them, were reportedly the source of alpha-beta T cells about two months after transplant.

The CDR3 covers 15 residues. Germline CDR1 reads DFQATT; CDR2 reads SNEGSKA (reference sequence). Deletions cut 4 bases from V and 8 bases from J, with 18 bases between. Regarding this clonotype: Its antigen is unidentified.

The TCRbeta library was prepared with unique molecular identifiers. MiXCR was run by TCRdb on the PCR reads, yielding one entry per CDR3 protein. This sample has over 400,000 distinct CDR3 sequences; roughly 44% occur once, and the top ten carry under 35%. This sample comprised PBMCs, obtained before TCRalphabeta/CD19-depleted stem cell transplant. The clonotype originates from a girl aged 2 to 10 with aplastic anemia, due to receive a stem cell transplant. The chain recombines TRBV20-1 with TRBJ1-6; D not resolved. CDR3 region: CSATRVGRWDSPLHF. The CDR3 region has the DNA TGCAGTGCTACCCGAGTTGGACGGTGGGATTCACCCCTCCACTTT.